This T cell receptor beta chain was found in a study of blood T cell repertoires in COVID-19 (dated by TCRdb to 2020 to 2022). Regarding the research as a whole: Collaborator samples came from the United States, Italy and Spain and covered acute and convalescent phases of COVID-19. The material from the prospective study consisted of cDNA or gDNA derived from T cells, B-cell-depleted T cells, or PBMCs. Subjects who had been exposed to COVID-19, were actively infected with it, or had recovered from it provided the deeply sampled blood TCRbeta repertoires that made up the dataset. The repertoires were released in a freely available public database intended as a resource for research on the immune response to SARS-CoV-2. Samples were obtained from the ongoing ImmuneRACE study (first 160 participants) and from 1,254 subjects provided by 6 global collaborators. A de-identified subject ID, COVID-19 status, age in years and sex were almost always included in the sample metadata. HLA class I and class II types, where available, came from metadata supplied by the sample provider rather than from assay-based typing. The full study reports these points: The quantity of clinical and demographic metadata differed by source and by participant and was supplied without curation.

TCRbeta CDR3 regions were amplified from genomic DNA using the immunoSEQ Assay, a bias-controlled multiplex PCR. Under the source paper's analysis protocol: Nucleated cell counts per sample were estimated from amplification of reference gene primers within the assay. Sequence reads were collapsed and filtered to measure the absolute abundance of every unique TCRbeta CDR3 rearrangement. For each sample, productive Simpson clonality was calculated by taking the square root of Simpson's diversity index across productive rearrangements. In TCRdb, the immuneACCESS table is reduced to in-frame sequences with V and J assigned. These tables do not hold every clone; where another copy was compared, an unresolved V gene accounts for under half, and the others remain unexplained. V and J calls and clone size come straight from that table; D and trimming were deduced from the DNA. For this sample there are 300,000 to 400,000 clones; about 93% appear just once. The ten largest clones add up to less than 3.5% of the sample.

Samples from volunteer blood donors who had recovered from COVID-19 were contributed by a second Seattle source. Each collaborating institution followed its own protocols to collect whole blood in K2EDTA tubes. For TCRbeta analysis, collaborator samples were shipped as frozen whole blood, as isolated PBMCs, or as DNA extracted from either sample type. On this clone: What antigen it recognizes has not been identified. No much larger clonotype is one base removed from it; base qualities were not supplied.

This sequence was found in a young woman who had recovered from COVID-19. Material: peripheral blood.

The CDR3 protein sequence reads: CASSRQGITEAFF. The sequence in DNA is TGTGCCAGCAGTCGCCAGGGGATCACTGAAGCTTTCTTT. This chain joins TRBV27 to TRBJ1-1, and the D gene may be TRBD1, 6 bases matching. V loses 5 bases of germline sequence and J loses 4 bases, and the interval between the two ends is 11 bases. CDR1 MNHEY and CDR2 SMNVEV were looked up in the germline V gene (reference sequence). Including cysteine and phenylalanine, the CDR3 has 13 amino acids. Just CDR3 DNA is preserved here, 39 bases in frame from base 1.